Listed here are 14 T cell receptor beta chains from one sample, sequenced in a study of shared clonotypes between healthy human individuals. Sequencing used immunoSEQ multiplex PCR; TCRdb keeps in-frame clones, though not all of them. The table includes 2.5 million or so clones, roughly nine tenths detected once. The material sequenced was naive CD4+ T cells sorted from blood. The subset here: CD45RA+ positively selected. Receptor source: a man between 18 and 35 years old in good health.

This clone was observed once. This chain uses TRBV7-9 with TRBJ2-3; 10 bases align to TRBD2. This CDR3 region has 17 residues. CDR1 and CDR2 from the germline V gene are SEHNR and FQNEAQ (reference sequence). Trimming removed 5 bases from V and 2 bases from J; junction bases left unmatched: 10. CDR3 nucleotide sequence: TGTGCCAGCAGCCCCAGGGCAACTAGCGGGACCACAGATACGCAGTATTTT. Protein: CASSPRATSGTTDTQYF.

The V and J genes are TRBV2 and TRBJ2-1; 10 bases are shared with TRBD2. The junction had 9 bases not matched to a gene; V was cut back by 6 bases and J by 7 bases. CDR1 and CDR2 from the germline V gene are SNHLY and FYNNEI. The CDR3 consists of 15 residues. CDR3 bases: TGTGCCAGCAGCCTGACTAGCGGGTTGGGAAATGAGCAGTTCTTC. This gives the protein CASSLTSGLGNEQFF.

The chain carries TRBV10-3 and TRBJ2-7, with 9 positions matching TRBD2. The CDR3 is made up of 14 amino acids. CDR1 and CDR2 (germline): ENHRY, SYGVKD. V lost 10 bases and J lost 3; bases outside the gene matches: 10. The CDR3 region is CATSIRLADYEQYF. In DNA form, the CDR3 reads TGTGCCACCTCGATCCGACTAGCGGACTACGAGCAGTACTTC.

This chain uses TRBV19 with TRBJ1-5; possible D gene TRBD1, 6 bases. CDR1 is LNHDA and CDR2 is SQIVND in the germline V gene (reference sequence). The length of the CDR3 is 16 residues. V was shortened by 5 bases and J by 0 bases, with 14 bases between the two germline ends. CDR3: CASSQERGVSNQPQHF. CDR3 nucleotides: TGTGCCAGTAGTCAAGAAAGGGGGGTTAGCAATCAGCCCCAGCATTTT.

Note on this clone: Other DNA sequences in the sample encode the same CDR3. The V gene is TRBV5-4, the J gene TRBJ2-7; D perhaps matches TRBD1 (6 bases). The CDR3 runs 13 residues. Germline V lookup: CDR1 SGHNT, CDR2 YYREEE (reference sequence). The ends were cut back, 2 bases at V and 3 bases at J, with 9 bases in the middle. CDR3 protein: CASSLQGGYEQYF. Written as DNA, the CDR3 is TGTGCCAGCAGCTTACAAGGGGGCTACGAGCAGTACTTC.

CDR3 DNA sequence: TGTGCCAGCATACTAGCGGGAGGGAGCACAGATACGCAGTATTTT. It encodes CASILAGGSTDTQYF. This rearrangement joins TRBV25-1 to TRBJ2-3; TRBD2 matches 13 bases. The V and J ends lost 7 bases and 0 bases, in that order; junction bases with no gene match: 1. The CDR3 loop spans 15 amino acids. Looked up from germline, CDR1 is MGHDK and CDR2 is SYGVNS.

The chain joins TRBV18 to TRBJ2-5; perhaps TRBD2 as D (7 bases). Trimming took 0 bases from V and 8 from J, leaving 16 bases between them. Looked up from germline, CDR1 is KGHSH and CDR2 is LQKENI. This CDR3 comprises 15 residues. CDR3 nucleotide sequence: TGTGCCAGCTCACCACCGAACGGGGGGCCGGAAACCCAGTACTTC. Translating it yields CASSPPNGGPETQYF.

DNA for the CDR3: TGCGCCAGCAGCCCGAATAGACAGTCAAATGAAAAACTGTTTTTT. This translates into CASSPNRQSNEKLFF. The chain carries TRBV5-1 and TRBJ1-4; TRBD1 might be the D (5 bases). Germline CDR1 SGHRS, CDR2 YFSETQ. The CDR3 spans 15 residues. Between the trimmed V and J ends, which lost 4 bases and 5 bases, there was a span of 15 bases.

The chain has TRBV28 and TRBJ2-2, with a tentative D call TRBD2 (6 bases). Trimming took off 5 bases at V and 7 bases at J, with 20 bases between the two ends. CDR3 length equals 16 residues. Germline lookup yields CDR1 MDHEN and CDR2 SYDVKM. The CDR3 region is CASSNPRLGVSGELFF. In nucleotides, the CDR3 is TGTGCCAGCAGTAACCCCCGACTAGGGGTGAGCGGGGAGCTGTTTTTT.

This rearrangement joins TRBV4-3 to TRBJ2-2; D possibly corresponds to TRBD2 (5 bases). The V end was cut by 1 base, the J end by 0 bases, with 12 bases between. CDR1 is LGHNA, CDR2 YSLEER, per germline. The CDR3 has 17 amino acids. The CDR3 is CASSQGLAVPNTGELFF. In nucleotides, the CDR3 is TGCGCCAGCAGCCAAGGCCTAGCAGTCCCGAACACCGGGGAGCTGTTTTTT.

The chain links TRBV18 to TRBJ1-2, with a weak D call TRBD1 (5 bases). With 1 base removed from V and 4 bases from J, the gap between germline ends came to 13 bases. The CDR3 runs to 15 residues. Per the germline V gene, CDR1 is KGHSH and CDR2 is LQKENI. The CDR3 region is CASSPLPGDPYGYTF. CDR3 DNA sequence: TGTGCCAGCTCACCACTCCCCGGGGACCCCTATGGCTACACCTTC.

This chain connects TRBV10-3 to TRBJ2-5; TRBD2 is a possible D gene (6 bases). The germline V and J ends were trimmed by 2 bases and 2 bases, with 9 bases remaining between them. The CDR3 has 14 amino acids. Germline CDR1 reads ENHRY; CDR2 reads SYGVKD. CDR3 loop: CAISEQGLQETQYF. The CDR3 bases are TGTGCCATCAGTGAGCAGGGACTTCAAGAGACCCAGTACTTC.

V usage is TRBV6-6 and J usage is TRBJ2-1, with D tentatively TRBD2 (5 bases). CDR1 MNHNY and CDR2 SVGAGI come from the germline V gene (reference sequence). Trimming shortened V by 6 bases and J by 8 bases, and 11 bases separated the two germline ends. The CDR3 spans 12 residues. CDR3 protein: CASRTRDYEQFF. Here the CDR3 DNA reads TGTGCCAGCAGAACGAGGGATTATGAGCAGTTCTTC.

The rearrangement links TRBV25-1 to TRBJ2-7, with D perhaps matching TRBD2 (6 bases). V was clipped by 6 bases and J by 2 bases, with 11 bases between them. The CDR3 runs 13 residues. Germline values: CDR1 MGHDK, CDR2 SYGVNS. The CDR3 DNA sequence: TGTGCCAGCAGGGGACTTACAACCTACGAGCAGTACTTC. It yields the protein CASRGLTTYEQYF.